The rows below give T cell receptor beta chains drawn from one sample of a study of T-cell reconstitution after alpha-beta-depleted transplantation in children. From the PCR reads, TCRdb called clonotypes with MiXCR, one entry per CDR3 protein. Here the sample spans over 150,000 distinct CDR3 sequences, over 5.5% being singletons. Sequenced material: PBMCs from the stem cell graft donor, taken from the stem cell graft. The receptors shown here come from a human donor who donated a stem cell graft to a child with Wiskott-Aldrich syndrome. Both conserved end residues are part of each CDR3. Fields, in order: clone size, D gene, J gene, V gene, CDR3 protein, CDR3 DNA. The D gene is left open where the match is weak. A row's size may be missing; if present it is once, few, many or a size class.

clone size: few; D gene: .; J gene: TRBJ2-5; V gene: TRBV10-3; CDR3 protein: CAIKKGGQETQYF; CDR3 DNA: TGTGCCATCAAGAAGGGGGGACAAGAGACCCAGTACTTC
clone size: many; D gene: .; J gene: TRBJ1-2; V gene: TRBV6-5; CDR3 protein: CASSYSPWDTLYGYTF; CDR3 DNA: TGTGCCAGCAGTTACTCACCTTGGGACACCTTGTATGGCTACACCTTC
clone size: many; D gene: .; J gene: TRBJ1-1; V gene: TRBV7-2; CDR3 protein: CASSLEAAMNTEAFF; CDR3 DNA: TGTGCCAGCAGCTTAGAAGCAGCGATGAACACTGAAGCTTTCTTT
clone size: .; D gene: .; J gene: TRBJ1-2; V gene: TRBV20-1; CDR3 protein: CCAPAPGVGELNYGYTF; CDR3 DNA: TGCTGTGCGCCTGCCCCGGGAGTGGGGGAACTTAACTATGGCTACACCTTC
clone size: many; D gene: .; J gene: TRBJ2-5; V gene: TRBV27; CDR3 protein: CASSLWQGMGTQYF; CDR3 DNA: TGTGCCAGCAGTTTATGGCAGGGGATGGGGACCCAGTACTTC
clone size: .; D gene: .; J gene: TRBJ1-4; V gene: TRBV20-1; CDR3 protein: CSAAGLGGNEKLFF; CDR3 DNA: TGCAGTGCGGCAGGACTCGGGGGAAATGAAAAACTGTTTTTT
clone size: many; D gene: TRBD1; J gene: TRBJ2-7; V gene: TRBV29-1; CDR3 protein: CSVVGGQGQSYEQYF; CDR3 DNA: TGCAGCGTCGTGGGGGGACAGGGTCAATCCTACGAGCAGTACTTC
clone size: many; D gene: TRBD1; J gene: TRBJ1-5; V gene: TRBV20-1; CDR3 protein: CSASTGNQPQHF; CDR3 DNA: TGCAGTGCTTCGACAGGGAATCAGCCCCAGCATTTT
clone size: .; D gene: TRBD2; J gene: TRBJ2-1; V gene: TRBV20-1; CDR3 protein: CSAPDLKRGAPSSNEQFF; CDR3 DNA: TGCAGTGCCCCAGACCTGAAGCGGGGGGCCCCCTCATCCAATGAGCAGTTCTTC
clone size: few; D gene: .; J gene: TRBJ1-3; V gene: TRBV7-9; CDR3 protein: CASSLDRTPNTIYF; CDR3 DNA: TGTGCCAGCAGCTTAGACAGAACCCCCAACACCATATATTTT
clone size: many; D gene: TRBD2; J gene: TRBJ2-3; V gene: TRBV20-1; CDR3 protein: CSARFHKKKTSPQYF; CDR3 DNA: TGCAGTGCTAGATTTCATAAAAAGAAGACTAGCCCGCAGTATTTT
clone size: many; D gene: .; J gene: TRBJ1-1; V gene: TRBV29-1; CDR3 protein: CSVHRTVVNTEAFF; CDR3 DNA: TGCAGCGTCCATCGGACAGTTGTGAACACTGAAGCTTTCTTT
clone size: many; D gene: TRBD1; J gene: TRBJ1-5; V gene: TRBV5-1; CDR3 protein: CASKQGAGNQPQHF; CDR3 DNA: TGCGCCAGTAAACAGGGGGCGGGCAATCAGCCCCAGCATTTT
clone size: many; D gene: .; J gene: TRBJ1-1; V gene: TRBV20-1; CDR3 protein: CSARAHMNTEAFF; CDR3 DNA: TGCAGTGCTAGAGCACACATGAACACTGAAGCTTTCTTT
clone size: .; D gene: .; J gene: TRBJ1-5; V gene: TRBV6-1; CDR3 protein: CASSEQENQPQHF; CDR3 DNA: TGTGCCAGCAGTGAGCAGGAAAATCAGCCCCAGCATTTT
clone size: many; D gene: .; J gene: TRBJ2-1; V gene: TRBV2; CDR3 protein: CASSYPLEGRFYNEQFF; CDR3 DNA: TGTGCCAGCAGCTATCCTCTGGAGGGACGTTTCTACAATGAGCAGTTCTTC
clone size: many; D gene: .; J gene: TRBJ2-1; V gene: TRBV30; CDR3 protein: CAWSILGLEQFF; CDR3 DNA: TGTGCCTGGAGTATTCTAGGGCTTGAGCAGTTCTTC
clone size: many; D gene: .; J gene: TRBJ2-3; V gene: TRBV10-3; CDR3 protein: CAISEDSADTQYF; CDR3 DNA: TGTGCCATCAGTGAGGACAGTGCAGATACGCAGTATTTT
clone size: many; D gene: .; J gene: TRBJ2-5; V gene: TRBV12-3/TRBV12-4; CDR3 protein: CASSLQEETQYF; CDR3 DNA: TGTGCCAGCAGTTTACAAGAAGAGACCCAGTACTTC
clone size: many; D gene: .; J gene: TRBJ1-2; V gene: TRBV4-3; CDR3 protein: CASSQETGSLTGYTF; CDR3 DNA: TGCGCCAGCAGCCAAGAGACGGGATCTCTCACTGGCTACACCTTC
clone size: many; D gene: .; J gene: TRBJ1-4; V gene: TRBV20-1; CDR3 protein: CSFLDRVNEKLFF; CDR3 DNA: TGCAGTTTCCTAGACCGGGTCAATGAAAAACTGTTTTTT
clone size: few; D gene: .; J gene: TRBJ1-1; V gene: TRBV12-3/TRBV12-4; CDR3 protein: CASSYPGGSEAFF; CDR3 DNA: TGTGCCAGCAGTTACCCCGGGGGCTCTGAAGCTTTCTTT
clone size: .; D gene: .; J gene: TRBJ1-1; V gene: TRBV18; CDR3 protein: CASSPLAPMNTEAFF; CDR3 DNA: TGTGCCAGCTCACCGTTAGCACCTATGAACACTGAAGCTTTCTTT
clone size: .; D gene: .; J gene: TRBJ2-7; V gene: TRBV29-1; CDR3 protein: CSVETGAYEQYF; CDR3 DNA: TGCAGCGTTGAGACAGGCGCCTACGAGCAGTACTTC
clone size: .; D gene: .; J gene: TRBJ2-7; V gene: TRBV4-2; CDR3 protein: CASSQDHWGGGREQYF; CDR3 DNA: TGTGCCAGCAGCCAAGATCATTGGGGTGGTGGACGCGAGCAGTACTTC
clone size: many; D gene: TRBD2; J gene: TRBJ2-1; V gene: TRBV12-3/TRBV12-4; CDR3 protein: CASTWEGPLSYNEQFF; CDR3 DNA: TGTGCCAGCACTTGGGAGGGACCCCTCTCCTACAATGAGCAGTTCTTC
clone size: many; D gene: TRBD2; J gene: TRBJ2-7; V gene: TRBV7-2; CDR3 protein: CASSFGHLAGGYEQYF; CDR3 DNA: TGTGCCAGCAGCTTCGGTCATCTAGCGGGAGGCTACGAGCAGTACTTC
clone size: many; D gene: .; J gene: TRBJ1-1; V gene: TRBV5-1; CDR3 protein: CASSFRGQINTEAFF; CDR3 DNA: TGCGCCAGCAGCTTTCGAGGACAGATAAACACTGAAGCTTTCTTT
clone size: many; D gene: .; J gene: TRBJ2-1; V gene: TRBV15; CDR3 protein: CATSGYNEQFF; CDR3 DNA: TGTGCCACCTCGGGGTACAATGAGCAGTTCTTC